This TCR beta chain was retrieved from a study of T cell repertoires in cytomegalovirus infection. Study-level information: CMV epitopes that were recently identified and HLA-C-restricted were used alongside well-studied HLA-B-restricted ones. Signatures in public TCR beta sequences pointed to both CMV infection and matching HLA type.

The germline gives CDR1 SEHNR, CDR2 FQNEAQ (reference sequence). This CDR3 is built from 15 residues. The ends were cut back, 2 bases at V and 6 bases at J, with 14 bases in the middle. As to this clonotype: Its antigen remains unknown.

Each CDR3 protein gets one entry after TCRdb re-called the reads with MiXCR. The table shows around 430,000 distinct CDR3 sequences, with 40% to 50% occurring only once. The chain uses TRBV7-9 and TRBJ2-1, with a tentative D call TRBD2 (5 bases). The sequence came from a human donor in good health (CMV status not recorded). Some clones in this sample may be carry-over from other donors' samples. The specimen comprised cultured PBMCs, sampled from culture after CMV antigen stimulation. CDR3 bases: TGTGCCAGCAGCTTATACCATGACCGGGGCAATGAGCAGTTCTTC. This translates into CASSLYHDRGNEQFF.